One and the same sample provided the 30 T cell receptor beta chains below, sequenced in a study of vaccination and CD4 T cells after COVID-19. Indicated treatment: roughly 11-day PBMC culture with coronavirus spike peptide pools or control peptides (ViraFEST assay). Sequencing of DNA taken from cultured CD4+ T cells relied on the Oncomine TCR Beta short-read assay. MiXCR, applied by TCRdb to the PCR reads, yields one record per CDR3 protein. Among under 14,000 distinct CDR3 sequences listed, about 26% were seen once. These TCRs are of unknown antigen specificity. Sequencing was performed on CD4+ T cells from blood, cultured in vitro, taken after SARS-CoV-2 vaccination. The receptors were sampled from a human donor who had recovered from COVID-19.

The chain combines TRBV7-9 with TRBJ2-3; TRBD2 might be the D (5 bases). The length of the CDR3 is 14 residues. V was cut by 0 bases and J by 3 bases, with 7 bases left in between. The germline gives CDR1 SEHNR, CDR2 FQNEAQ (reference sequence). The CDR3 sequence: CASSLAGATDTQYF. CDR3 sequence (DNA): TGTGCCAGCAGCTTAGCGGGAGCGACAGATACGCAGTATTTT.

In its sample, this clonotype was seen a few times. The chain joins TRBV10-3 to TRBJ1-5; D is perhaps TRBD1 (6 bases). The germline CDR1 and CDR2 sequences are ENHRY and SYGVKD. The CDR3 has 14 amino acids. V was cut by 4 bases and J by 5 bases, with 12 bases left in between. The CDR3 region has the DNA TGTGCCATCAGTGTCGCAGGGGACTATCAGCCCCAGCATTTT. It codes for CAISVAGDYQPQHF.

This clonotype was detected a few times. CDR3 in amino acids: CASRPQGWAQYF. As DNA, the CDR3 is TGTGCCAGCAGGCCACAGGGTTGGGCCCAGTACTTC. The rearrangement joins TRBV6-1 to TRBJ2-5; tentatively, D is TRBD1 (6 bases). Per germline, CDR1 MNHNS and CDR2 SASEGT. The ends were cut back, 6 bases at V and 9 bases at J, with 14 bases in the middle. The CDR3 is 12 residues long.

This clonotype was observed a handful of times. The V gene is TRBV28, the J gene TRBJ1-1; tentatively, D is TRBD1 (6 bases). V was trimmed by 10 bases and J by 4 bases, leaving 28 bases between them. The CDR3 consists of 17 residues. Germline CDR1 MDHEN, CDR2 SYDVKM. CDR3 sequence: CATHLRGGRGLGTEAFF. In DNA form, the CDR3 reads TGTGCCACTCACCTTCGGGGGGGGCGCGGGCTCGGCACTGAAGCTTTCTTT.

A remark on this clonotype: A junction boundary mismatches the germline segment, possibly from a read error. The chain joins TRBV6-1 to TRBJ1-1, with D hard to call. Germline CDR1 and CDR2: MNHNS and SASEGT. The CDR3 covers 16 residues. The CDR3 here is CASREGFRVWDTEAFF. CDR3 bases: TGTGCCAGCAGGGAAGGGTTTCGGGTGTGGGACACTGAAGCTTTCTTT.

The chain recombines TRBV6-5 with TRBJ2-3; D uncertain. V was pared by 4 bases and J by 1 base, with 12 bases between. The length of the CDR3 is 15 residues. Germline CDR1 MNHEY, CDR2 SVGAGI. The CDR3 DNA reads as TGTGCCAGCAGTTTGCGGCTCTGGGGCACAGATACGCAGTATTTT. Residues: CASSLRLWGTDTQYF.

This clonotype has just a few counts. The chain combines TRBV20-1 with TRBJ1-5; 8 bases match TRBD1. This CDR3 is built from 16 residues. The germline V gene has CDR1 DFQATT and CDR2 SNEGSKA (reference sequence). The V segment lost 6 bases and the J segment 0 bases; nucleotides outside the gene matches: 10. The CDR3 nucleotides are TGCAGTGCCCCCGGGACAGGTACTTATAGCAATCAGCCCCAGCATTTT. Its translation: CSAPGTGTYSNQPQHF.

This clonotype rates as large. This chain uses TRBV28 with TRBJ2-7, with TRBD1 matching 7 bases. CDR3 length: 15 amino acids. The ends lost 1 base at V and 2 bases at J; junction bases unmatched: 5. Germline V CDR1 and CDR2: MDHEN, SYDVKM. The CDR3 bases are TGTGCCAGCAGTTTATTCGCACAGGGGACCTACGAGCAGTACTTC. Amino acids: CASSLFAQGTYEQYF. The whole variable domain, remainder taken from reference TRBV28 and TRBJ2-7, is DVKVTQSSRYLVKRTGEKVFLECVQDMDHENMFWYRQDPGLGLRLIYFSYDVKMKEKGDIPEGYSVSREKKERFSLILESASTNQTSMYLCASSLFAQGTYEQYFGPGTRLTVT.

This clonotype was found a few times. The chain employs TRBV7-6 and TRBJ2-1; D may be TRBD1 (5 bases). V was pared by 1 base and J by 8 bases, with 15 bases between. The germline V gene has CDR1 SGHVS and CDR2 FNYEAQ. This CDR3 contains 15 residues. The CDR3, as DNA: TGTGCCAGCAGCTTAGAGGCGCAGGGTGGGGATGAGCAGTTCTTC. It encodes CASSLEAQGGDEQFF.

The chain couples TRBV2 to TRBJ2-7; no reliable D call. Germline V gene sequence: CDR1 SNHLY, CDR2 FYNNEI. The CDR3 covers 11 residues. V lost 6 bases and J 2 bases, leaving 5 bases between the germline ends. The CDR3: CASSKAYEQYF. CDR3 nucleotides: TGTGCCAGCAGCAAAGCCTACGAGCAGTACTTC.

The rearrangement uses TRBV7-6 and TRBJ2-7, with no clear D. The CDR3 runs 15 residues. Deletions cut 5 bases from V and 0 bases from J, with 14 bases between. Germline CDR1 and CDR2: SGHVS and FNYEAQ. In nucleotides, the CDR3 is TGTGCCAGCAGCCCACGTTGGGGTCACTCCTACGAGCAGTACTTC. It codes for CASSPRWGHSYEQYF.

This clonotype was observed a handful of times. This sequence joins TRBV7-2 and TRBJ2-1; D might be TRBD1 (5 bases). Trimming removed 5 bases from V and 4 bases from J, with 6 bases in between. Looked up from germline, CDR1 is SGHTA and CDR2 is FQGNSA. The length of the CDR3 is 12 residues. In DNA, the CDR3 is TGTGCCAGCAGCAAGGGGTACAATGAGCAGTTCTTC. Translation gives CASSKGYNEQFF. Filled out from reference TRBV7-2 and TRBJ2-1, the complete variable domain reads GAGVSQSPSNKVTEKGKDVELRCDPISGHTALYWYRQSLGQGLEFLIYFQGNSAPDKSGLPSDRFSAERTGGSVSTLTIQRTQQEDSAVYLCASSKGYNEQFFGPGTRLTVL.

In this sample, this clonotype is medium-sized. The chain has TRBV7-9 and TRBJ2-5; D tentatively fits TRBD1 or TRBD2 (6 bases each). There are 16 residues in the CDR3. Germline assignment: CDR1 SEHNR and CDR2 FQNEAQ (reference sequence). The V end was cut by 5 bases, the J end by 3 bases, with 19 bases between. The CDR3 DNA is TGTGCCAGCAGCCCCAGGGGAGGAGGGAAGAAAGAGACCCAGTACTTC. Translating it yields CASSPRGGGKKETQYF.

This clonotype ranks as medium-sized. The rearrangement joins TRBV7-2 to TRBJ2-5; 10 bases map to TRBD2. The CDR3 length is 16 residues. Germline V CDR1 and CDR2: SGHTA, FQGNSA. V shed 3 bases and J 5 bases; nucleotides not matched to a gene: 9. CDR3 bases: TGTGCCAGCAGCTTTCTGAGGATAGCGGGAGGTGAGACCCAGTACTTC. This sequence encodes CASSFLRIAGGETQYF.

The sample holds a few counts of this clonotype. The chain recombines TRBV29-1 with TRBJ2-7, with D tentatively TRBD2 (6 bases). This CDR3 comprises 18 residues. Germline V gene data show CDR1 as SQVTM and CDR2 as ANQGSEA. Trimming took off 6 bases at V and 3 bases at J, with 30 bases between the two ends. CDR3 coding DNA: TGCAGCGTCTCCTCTCGACTAGTTGCTACTCGGGGACGCTACGAGCAGTACTTC. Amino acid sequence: CSVSSRLVATRGRYEQYF.

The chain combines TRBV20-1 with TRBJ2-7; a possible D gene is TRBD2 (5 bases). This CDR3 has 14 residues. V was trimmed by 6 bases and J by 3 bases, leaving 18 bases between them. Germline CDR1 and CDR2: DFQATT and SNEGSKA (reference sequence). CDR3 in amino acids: CSAPREWMSYEQYF. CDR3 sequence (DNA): TGCAGTGCCCCGAGGGAATGGATGAGCTACGAGCAGTACTTC.

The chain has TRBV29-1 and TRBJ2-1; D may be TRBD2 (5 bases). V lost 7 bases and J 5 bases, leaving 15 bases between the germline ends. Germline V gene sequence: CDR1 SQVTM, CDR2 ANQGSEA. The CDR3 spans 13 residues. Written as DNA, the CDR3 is TGCAGCGCACGACTCAAACTAGACAATGAGCAGTTCTTC. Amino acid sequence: CSARLKLDNEQFF.

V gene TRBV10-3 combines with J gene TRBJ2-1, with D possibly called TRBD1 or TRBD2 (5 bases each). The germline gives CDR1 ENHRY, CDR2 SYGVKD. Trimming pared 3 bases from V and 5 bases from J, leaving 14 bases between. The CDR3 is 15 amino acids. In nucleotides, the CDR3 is TGTGCCATCAGTGACCCCGGGACGGTCAACAATGAGCAGTTCTTC. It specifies CAISDPGTVNNEQFF.

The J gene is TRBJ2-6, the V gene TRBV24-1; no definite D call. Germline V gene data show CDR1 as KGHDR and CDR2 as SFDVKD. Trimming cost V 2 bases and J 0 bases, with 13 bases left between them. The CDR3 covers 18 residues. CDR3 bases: TGTGCCACCAGTGATTGGACGGGCCCAACCTCTGGGGCCAACGTCCTGACTTTC. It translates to CATSDWTGPTSGANVLTF.

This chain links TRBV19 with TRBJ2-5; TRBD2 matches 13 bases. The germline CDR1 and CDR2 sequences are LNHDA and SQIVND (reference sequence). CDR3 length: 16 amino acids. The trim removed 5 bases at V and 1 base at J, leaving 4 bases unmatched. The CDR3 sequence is CASSSLAGGAQETQYF. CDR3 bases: TGTGCCAGTAGTTCACTAGCGGGGGGGGCCCAAGAGACCCAGTACTTC.

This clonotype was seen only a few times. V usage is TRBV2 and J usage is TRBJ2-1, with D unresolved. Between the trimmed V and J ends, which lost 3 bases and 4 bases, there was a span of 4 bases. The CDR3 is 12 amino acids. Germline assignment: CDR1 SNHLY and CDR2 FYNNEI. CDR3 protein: CASSDRYNEQFF. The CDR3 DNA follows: TGTGCCAGCAGTGACCGGTACAATGAGCAGTTCTTC.

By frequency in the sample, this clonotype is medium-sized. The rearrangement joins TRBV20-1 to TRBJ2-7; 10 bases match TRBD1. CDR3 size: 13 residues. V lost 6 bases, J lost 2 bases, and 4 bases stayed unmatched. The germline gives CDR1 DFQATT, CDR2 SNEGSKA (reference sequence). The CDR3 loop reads CSAPTGGPYEQYF. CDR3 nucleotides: TGCAGTGCCCCGACAGGGGGCCCCTACGAGCAGTACTTC.

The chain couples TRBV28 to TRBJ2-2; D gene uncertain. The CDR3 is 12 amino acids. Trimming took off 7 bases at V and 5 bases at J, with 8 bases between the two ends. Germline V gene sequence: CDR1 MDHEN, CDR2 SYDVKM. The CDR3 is CASKGQTGELFF. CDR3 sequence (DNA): TGTGCCAGCAAAGGGCAGACCGGGGAGCTGTTTTTT.

The DNA of the CDR3 is TGTGCCAGCAGTTACTCCGGGGGTGTGGACACTGAAGCTTTCTTT. It specifies CASSYSGGVDTEAFF. This rearrangement joins TRBV6-5 to TRBJ1-1; a possible D gene is TRBD1 (5 bases). Germline loops: CDR1 MNHEY, CDR2 SVGAGI. The germline V and J ends were trimmed by 0 bases and 3 bases, with 11 bases remaining between them. The length of the CDR3 is 15 residues.

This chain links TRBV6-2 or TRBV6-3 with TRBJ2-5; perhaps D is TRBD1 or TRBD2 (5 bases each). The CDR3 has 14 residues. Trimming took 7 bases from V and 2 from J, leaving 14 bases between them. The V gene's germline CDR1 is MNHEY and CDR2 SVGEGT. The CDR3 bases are TGTGCCAGCAATAGGGACGGAGCTCAAGAGACCCAGTACTTC. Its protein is CASNRDGAQETQYF.

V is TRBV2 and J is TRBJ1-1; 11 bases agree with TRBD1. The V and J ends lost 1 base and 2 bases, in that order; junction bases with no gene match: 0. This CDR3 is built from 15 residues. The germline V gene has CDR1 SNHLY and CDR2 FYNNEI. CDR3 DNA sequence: TGTGCCAGCAGTGAAGGGACAGGGGGCAACACTGAAGCTTTCTTT. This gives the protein CASSEGTGGNTEAFF.

The CDR3 sequence: CASSPLVGQPQHF. The CDR3 nucleotides read TGTGCCAGCTCACCACTCGTTGGGCAGCCCCAGCATTTT. The gene calls are TRBV18 and TRBJ1-5, with D hard to call. Germline values: CDR1 KGHSH, CDR2 LQKENI. The CDR3 has 13 residues. Trimming removed 1 base from V and 7 bases from J, with 8 bases in between.

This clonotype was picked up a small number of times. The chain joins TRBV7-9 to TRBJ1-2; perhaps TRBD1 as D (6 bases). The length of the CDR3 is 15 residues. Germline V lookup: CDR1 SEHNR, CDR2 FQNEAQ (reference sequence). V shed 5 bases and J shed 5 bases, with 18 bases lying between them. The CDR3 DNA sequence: TGTGCCAGCAGCCCGTTGGGTACAGGGATATATGGCTACACCTTC. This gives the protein CASSPLGTGIYGYTF. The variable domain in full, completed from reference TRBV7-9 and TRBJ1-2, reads DTGVSQNPRHKITKRGQNVTFRCDPISEHNRLYWYRQTLGQGPEFLTYFQNEAQLEKSRLLSDRFSAERPKGSFSTLEIQRTEQGDSAMYLCASSPLGTGIYGYTFGSGTRLTVV.

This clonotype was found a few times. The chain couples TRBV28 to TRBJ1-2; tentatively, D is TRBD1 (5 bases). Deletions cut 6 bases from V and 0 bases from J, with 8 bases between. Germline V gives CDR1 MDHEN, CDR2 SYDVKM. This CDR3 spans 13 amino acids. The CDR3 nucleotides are TGTGCCAGCAGCCGACAGACTAACTATGGCTACACCTTC. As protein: CASSRQTNYGYTF.

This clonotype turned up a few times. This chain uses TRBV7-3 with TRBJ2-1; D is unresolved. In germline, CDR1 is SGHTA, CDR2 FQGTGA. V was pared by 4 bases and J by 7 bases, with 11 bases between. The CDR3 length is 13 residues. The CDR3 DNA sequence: TGTGCCAGCAGCTCCTACACGGGTAATGAGCAGTTCTTC. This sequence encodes CASSSYTGNEQFF.